This T cell receptor beta chain derives from a study of blood T cells in healthy people across ages. In the study overall: About one barcoded beta molecule was captured per two T cells (by template switching). Study observations and caveats: Observed TCR beta diversity per million T cells went down as age went up. This fall followed a roughly linear course with age.

The second PCR ran roughly 6 to 11 cycles with a sample-barcoded 5' primer and J-beta primers. TCRdb ran MiXCR on the 5' RACE reads and lists one entry per CDR3 protein. Here the sample spans about 970,000 distinct CDR3 sequences, just over 50% being singletons. Germline assignment: CDR1 SGHRS and CDR2 YFSETQ. Trimming removed 2 bases at V and 3 bases at J, with 8 bases between. CDR3 size: 13 residues. Per-sample yields of isolated PBMCs were at least 6 million. Comments on this clonotype: Its antigen is undetermined.

The receptor was derived from an older woman in good health. The source material was blood. This chain joins TRBV5-1 and TRBJ2-5; D unresolved. This CDR3 reads CASSFTLEETQYF. Here the CDR3 DNA reads TGCGCCAGCAGCTTCACCTTGGAAGAGACCCAGTACTTC.